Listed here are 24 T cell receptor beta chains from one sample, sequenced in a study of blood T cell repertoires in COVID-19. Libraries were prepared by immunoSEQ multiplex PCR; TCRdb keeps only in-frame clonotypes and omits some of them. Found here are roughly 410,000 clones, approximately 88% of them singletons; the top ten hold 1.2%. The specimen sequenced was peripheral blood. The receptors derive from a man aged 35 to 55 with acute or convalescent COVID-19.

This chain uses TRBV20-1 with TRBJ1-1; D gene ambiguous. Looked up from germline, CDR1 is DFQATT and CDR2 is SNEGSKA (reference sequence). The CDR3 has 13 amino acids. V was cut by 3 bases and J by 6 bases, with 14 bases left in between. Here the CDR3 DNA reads TGCAGTGCTAGTAGAACAGCTGTACCTGAAGCTTTCTTT. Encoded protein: CSASRTAVPEAFF.

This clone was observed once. In DNA form, the CDR3 reads TGTGCCAGTAGCCCGATAGCGGGAGGTTTGTATGAGCAGTTCTTC. This gives the protein CASSPIAGGLYEQFF. The rearrangement joins TRBV19 to TRBJ2-1, with TRBD2 matching 10 bases. Germline-derived CDR1 and CDR2 are LNHDA and SQIVND (reference sequence). Trimming at V came to 6 bases and at J to 8 bases, leaving 10 bases not matched to a gene. CDR3 size: 15 residues. Supplemented by reference TRBV19 and TRBJ2-1, the full variable domain reads DGGITQSPKYLFRKEGQNVTLSCEQNLNHDAMYWYRQDPGQGLRLIYYSQIVNDFQKGDIAEGYSVSREKKESFPLTVTSAQKNPTAFYLCASSPIAGGLYEQFFGPGTRLTVL.

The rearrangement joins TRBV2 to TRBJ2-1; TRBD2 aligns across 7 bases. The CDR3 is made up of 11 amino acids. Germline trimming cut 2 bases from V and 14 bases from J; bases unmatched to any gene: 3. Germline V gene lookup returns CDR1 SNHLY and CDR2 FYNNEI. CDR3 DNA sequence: TGTGCCAGCAGTGAATGGACTAGGGAGTTCTTC. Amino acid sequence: CASSEWTREFF.

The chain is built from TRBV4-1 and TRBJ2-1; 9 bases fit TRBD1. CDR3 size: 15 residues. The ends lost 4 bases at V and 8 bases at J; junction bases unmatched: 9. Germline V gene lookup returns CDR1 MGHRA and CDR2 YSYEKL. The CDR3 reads CASSPLPGTGYEQFF. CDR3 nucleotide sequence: TGCGCCAGCAGCCCCCTGCCCGGGACAGGGTATGAGCAGTTCTTC.

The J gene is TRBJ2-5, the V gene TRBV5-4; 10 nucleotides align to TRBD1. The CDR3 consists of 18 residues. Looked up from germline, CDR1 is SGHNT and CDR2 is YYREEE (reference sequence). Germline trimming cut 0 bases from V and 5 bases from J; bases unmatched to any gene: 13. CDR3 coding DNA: TGTGCCAGCAGCTTGGGGTTGGCGACAGGGGGCGGCAGGGAGACCCAGTACTTC. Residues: CASSLGLATGGGRETQYF. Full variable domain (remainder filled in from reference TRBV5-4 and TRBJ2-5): ETGVTQSPTHLIKTRGQQVTLRCSSQSGHNTVSWYQQALGQGPQFIFQYYREEENGRGNFPPRFSGLQFPNYSSELNVNALELDDSALYLCASSLGLATGGGRETQYFGPGTRLLVL.

The CDR3 DNA reads TGTGCCAGCAGTTCCTGGGGACTAGCTGACTTGGAGCAGTACTTC. It specifies CASSSWGLADLEQYF. This chain joins TRBV27 and TRBJ2-7; 9 nucleotides agree with TRBD2. The CDR3 has 15 residues. Germline V gene lookup returns CDR1 MNHEY and CDR2 SMNVEV (reference sequence). V was pared by 4 bases and J by 7 bases, with 11 bases of the junction left unmatched.

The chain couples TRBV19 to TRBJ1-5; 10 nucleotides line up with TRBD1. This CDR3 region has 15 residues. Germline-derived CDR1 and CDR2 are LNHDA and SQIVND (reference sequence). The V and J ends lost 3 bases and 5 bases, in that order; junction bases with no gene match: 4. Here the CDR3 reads CASSIPGTGDQPQHF. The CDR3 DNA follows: TGTGCCAGTAGTATCCCCGGGACAGGGGATCAGCCCCAGCATTTT.

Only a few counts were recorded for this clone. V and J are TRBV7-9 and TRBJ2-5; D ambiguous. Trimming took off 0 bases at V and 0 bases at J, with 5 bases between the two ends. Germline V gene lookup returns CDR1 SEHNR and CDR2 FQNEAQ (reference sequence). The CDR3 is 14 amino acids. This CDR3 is CASSLARNQETQYF. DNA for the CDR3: TGTGCCAGCAGCTTAGCCAGAAACCAAGAGACCCAGTACTTC.

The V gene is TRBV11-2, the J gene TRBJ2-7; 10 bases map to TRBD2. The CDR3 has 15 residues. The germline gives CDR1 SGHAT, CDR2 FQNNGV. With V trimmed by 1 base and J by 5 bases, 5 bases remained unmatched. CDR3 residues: CASSLGTSGTHEQYF. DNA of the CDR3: TGTGCCAGCAGCTTAGGTACTAGCGGGACCCACGAGCAGTACTTC.

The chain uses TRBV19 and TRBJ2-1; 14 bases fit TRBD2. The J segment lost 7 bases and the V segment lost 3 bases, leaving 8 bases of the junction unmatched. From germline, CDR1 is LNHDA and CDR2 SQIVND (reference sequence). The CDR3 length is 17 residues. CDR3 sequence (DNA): TGTGCCAGTAGTATCTTGGCGACTAGCGGGAGGGGAAATGAGCAGTTCTTC. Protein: CASSILATSGRGNEQFF.

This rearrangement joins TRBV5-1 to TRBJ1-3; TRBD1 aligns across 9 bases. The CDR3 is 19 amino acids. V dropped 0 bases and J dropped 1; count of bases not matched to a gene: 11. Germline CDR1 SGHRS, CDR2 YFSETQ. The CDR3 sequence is CASSLVATGTGTSGNTIYF. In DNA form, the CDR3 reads TGCGCCAGCAGCTTGGTAGCCACCGGGACAGGGACGTCTGGAAACACCATATATTTT.

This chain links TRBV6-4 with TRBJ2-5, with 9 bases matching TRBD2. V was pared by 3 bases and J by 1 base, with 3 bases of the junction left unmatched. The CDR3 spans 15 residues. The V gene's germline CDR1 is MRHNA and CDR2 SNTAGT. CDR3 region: CASSEIAGAQETQYF. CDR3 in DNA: TGTGCCAGCAGTGAGATAGCGGGGGCCCAAGAGACCCAGTACTTC.

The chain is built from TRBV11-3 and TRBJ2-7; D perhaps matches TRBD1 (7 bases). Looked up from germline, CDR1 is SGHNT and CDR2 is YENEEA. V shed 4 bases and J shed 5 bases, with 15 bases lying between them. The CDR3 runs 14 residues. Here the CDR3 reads CASSSQGGSDEQYF. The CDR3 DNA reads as TGTGCCAGCAGCTCCCAGGGGGGTTCCGACGAGCAGTACTTC.

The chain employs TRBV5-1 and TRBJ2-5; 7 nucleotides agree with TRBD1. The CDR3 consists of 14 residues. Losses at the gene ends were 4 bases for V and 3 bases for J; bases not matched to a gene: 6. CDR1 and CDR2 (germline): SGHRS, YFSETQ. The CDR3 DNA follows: TGCGCCAGCAGCCACGCGCAGGGGGAAGAGACCCAGTACTTC. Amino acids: CASSHAQGEETQYF.

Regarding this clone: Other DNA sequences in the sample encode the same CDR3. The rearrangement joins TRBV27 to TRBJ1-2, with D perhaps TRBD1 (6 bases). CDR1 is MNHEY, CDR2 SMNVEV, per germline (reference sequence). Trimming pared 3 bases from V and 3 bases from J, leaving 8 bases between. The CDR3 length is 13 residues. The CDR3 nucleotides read TGTGCCAGCAGTTTTTCAGGGGACTATGGCTACACCTTC. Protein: CASSFSGDYGYTF.

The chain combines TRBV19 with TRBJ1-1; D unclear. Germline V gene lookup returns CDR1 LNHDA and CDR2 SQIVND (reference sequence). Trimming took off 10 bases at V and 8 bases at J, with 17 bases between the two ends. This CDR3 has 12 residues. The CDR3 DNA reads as TGTGCCATCTCTACCATGGGAGGGGAAGCTTTCTTT. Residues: CAISTMGGEAFF.

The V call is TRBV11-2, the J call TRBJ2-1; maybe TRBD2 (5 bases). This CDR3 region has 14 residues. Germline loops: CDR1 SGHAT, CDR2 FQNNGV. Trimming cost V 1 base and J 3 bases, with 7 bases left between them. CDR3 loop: CASSLAGIYNEQFF. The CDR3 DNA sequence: TGTGCCAGCAGCTTAGCGGGGATCTACAATGAGCAGTTCTTC.

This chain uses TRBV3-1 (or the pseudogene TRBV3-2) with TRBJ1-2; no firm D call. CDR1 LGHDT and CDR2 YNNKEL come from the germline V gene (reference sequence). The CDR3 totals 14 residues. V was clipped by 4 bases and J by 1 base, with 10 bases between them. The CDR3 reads CASSPARVNYGYTF. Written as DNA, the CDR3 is TGTGCCAGCAGCCCGGCCCGGGTTAACTATGGCTACACCTTC.

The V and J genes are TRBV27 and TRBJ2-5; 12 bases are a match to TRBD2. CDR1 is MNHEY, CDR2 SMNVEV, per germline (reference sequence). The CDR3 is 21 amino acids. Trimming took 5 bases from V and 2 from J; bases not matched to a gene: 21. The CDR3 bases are TGTGCCAGCAGTCCCGGGACGCTGAGGAGCCCGACTAGCGGGAGACAAGAGACCCAGTACTTC. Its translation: CASSPGTLRSPTSGRQETQYF.

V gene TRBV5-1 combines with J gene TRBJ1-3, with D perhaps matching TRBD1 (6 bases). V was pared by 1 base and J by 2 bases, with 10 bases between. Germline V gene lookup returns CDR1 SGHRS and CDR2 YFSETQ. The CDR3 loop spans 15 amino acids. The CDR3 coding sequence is TGCGCCAGCAGCTTGTCAGGGGCAGCTGGAAACACCATATATTTT. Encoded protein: CASSLSGAAGNTIYF.

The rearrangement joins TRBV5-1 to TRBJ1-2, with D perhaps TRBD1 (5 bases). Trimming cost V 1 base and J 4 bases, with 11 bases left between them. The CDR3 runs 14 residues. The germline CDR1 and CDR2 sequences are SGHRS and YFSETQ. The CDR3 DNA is TGCGCCAGCAGCTTGCAAACAGGTACCTATGGCTACACCTTC. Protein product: CASSLQTGTYGYTF.

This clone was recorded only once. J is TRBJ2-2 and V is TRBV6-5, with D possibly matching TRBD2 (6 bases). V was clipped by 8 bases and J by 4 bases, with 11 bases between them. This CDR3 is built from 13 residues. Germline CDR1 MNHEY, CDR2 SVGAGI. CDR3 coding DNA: TGTGCCAGCGGGGGGAAGAGCACCGGGGAGCTGTTTTTT. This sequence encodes CASGGKSTGELFF.

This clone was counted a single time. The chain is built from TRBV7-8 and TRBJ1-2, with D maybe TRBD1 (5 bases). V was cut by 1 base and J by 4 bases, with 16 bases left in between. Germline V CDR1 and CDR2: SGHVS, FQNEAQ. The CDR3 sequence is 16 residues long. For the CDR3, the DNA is TGTGCCAGCAGCTTAGTCTCGGGGGGAGGGATCTATGGCTACACCTTC. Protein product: CASSLVSGGGIYGYTF.

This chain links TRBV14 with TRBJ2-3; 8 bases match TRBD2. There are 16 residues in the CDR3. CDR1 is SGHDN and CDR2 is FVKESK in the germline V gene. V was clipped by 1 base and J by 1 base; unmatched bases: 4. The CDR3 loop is CASSQVRGGRTDTQYF. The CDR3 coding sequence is TGTGCCAGCAGCCAAGTTCGGGGGGGCCGCACAGATACGCAGTATTTT. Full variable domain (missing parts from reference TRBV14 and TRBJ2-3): EAGVTQFPSHSVIEKGQTVTLRCDPISGHDNLYWYRRVMGKEIKFLLHFVKESKQDESGMPNNRFLAERTGGTYSTLKVQPAELEDSGVYFCASSQVRGGRTDTQYFGPGTRLTVL.